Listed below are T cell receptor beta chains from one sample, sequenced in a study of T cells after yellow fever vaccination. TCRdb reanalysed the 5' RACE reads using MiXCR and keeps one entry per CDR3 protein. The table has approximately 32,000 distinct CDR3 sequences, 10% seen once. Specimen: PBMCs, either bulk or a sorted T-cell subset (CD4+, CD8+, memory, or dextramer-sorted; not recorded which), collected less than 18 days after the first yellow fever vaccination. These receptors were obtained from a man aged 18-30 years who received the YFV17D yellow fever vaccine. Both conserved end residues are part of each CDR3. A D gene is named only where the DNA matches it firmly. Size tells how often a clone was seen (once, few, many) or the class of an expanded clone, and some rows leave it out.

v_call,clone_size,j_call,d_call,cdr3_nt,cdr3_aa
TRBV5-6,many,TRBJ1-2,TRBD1,TGTGCCAGCAGCCAACAGGGGCTTAGTTATGGCTACACCTTC,CASSQQGLSYGYTF
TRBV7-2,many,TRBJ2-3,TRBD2,TGTGCCAGCAGCTTAGGACGAAGCGGGGGATCAGATACGCAGTATTTT,CASSLGRSGGSDTQYF
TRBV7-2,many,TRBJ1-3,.,TGTGCCAGCAGCTTAGGGGGGGGAAACACCATATATTTT,CASSLGGGNTIYF
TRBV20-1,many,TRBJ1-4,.,TGCAGTGCTAGAGATAATGAAAAACTGTTTTTT,CSARDNEKLFF
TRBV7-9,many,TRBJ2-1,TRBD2,TGTGCCAGCAGCCCGGGACTAGCGGGCTTCTACAATGAGCAGTTCTTC,CASSPGLAGFYNEQFF
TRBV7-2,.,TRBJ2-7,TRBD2,TGTGCCAGCAGCTTCGGGCGGGGGTACCACGAGCAGTACTTC,CASSFGRGYHEQYF
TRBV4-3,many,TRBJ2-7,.,TGCGCCAGCAGCCAAGATCTTGGAGACTACGAGCAGTACTTC,CASSQDLGDYEQYF
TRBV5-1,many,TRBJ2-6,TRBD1,TGCGCCAGCAGCTTGGGACAGGGTGGGTCTGGGGCCAACGTCCTGACTTTC,CASSLGQGGSGANVLTF
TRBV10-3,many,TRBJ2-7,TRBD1,TGTGCCATCAGCGGGACAGGGGAGCAGTACTTC,CAISGTGEQYF
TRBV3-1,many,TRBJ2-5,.,TGTGCCAGCAGCCAAGATCTAGGCCCCGCGGGGACCCAGTACTTC,CASSQDLGPAGTQYF
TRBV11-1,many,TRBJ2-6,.,TGTGCCAGCAGCTTAAATGTAATAGGTGCTGGGGCCAACGTCCTGACTTTC,CASSLNVIGAGANVLTF
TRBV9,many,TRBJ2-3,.,TGTGCCAGCAGCGTAGGGGGGTCCGGCACAGATACGCAGTATTTT,CASSVGGSGTDTQYF
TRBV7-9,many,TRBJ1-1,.,TGTGCCAGCAGTTCAGCTTACACTGAAGCTTTCTTT,CASSSAYTEAFF
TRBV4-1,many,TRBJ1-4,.,TGCGCCAGCAGCCAAGATGGCAGGTTCGGTGAAAAACTGTTTTTT,CASSQDGRFGEKLFF
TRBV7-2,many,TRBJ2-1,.,TGTGCCAGCAGCTTAGATGCAGTTATGAATGAGCAGTTCTTC,CASSLDAVMNEQFF
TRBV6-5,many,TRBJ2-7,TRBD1,TGTGCCAGCAGTTCTCGGGACAGGATTTCCTACGAGCAGTACTTC,CASSSRDRISYEQYF
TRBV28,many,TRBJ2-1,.,TGTGCCAGCAGCTACACCCCCGACGGCCAGGACAATGAGCAGTTCTTC,CASSYTPDGQDNEQFF
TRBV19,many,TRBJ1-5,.,TGTGCCAGTAACCCTCCAGCGCCCAATCAGCCCCAGCATTTT,CASNPPAPNQPQHF
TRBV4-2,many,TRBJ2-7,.,TGTGCCAGCAGCCCCGGGGTGGCGGGGAGTTACGAGCAGTACTTC,CASSPGVAGSYEQYF
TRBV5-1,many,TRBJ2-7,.,TGCGCCAGCAGCTCCTCGGCCGGGACACTCTCCTACGAGCAGTACTTC,CASSSSAGTLSYEQYF
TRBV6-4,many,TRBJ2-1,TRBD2,TGTGCCAGCAGTGAGGGACTAGCGGGGCATGAGCAGTTCTTC,CASSEGLAGHEQFF
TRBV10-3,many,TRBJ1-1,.,TGTGCCATCAGTGCCGTGGCGACTGAAGCTTTCTTT,CAISAVATEAFF
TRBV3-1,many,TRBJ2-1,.,TGTGCCAGCAGCCTCAGGGGGGGCCCTACCTACAATGAGCAGTTCTTC,CASSLRGGPTYNEQFF
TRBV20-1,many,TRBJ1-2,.,TGCAGTGCCCCGAATCGGCAGGAGATGGTCTATGGCTACACCTTC,CSAPNRQEMVYGYTF
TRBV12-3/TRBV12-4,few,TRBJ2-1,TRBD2,TGTGCCAGCAGTGCTAGCGGGGGGGCTCCAGCCTACAATGAGCAGTTCTTC,CASSASGGAPAYNEQFF
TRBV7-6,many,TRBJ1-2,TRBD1,TGTGCCAGCAGCTTTGACAGGGAGGGTGGTGGCTACACCTTC,CASSFDREGGGYTF